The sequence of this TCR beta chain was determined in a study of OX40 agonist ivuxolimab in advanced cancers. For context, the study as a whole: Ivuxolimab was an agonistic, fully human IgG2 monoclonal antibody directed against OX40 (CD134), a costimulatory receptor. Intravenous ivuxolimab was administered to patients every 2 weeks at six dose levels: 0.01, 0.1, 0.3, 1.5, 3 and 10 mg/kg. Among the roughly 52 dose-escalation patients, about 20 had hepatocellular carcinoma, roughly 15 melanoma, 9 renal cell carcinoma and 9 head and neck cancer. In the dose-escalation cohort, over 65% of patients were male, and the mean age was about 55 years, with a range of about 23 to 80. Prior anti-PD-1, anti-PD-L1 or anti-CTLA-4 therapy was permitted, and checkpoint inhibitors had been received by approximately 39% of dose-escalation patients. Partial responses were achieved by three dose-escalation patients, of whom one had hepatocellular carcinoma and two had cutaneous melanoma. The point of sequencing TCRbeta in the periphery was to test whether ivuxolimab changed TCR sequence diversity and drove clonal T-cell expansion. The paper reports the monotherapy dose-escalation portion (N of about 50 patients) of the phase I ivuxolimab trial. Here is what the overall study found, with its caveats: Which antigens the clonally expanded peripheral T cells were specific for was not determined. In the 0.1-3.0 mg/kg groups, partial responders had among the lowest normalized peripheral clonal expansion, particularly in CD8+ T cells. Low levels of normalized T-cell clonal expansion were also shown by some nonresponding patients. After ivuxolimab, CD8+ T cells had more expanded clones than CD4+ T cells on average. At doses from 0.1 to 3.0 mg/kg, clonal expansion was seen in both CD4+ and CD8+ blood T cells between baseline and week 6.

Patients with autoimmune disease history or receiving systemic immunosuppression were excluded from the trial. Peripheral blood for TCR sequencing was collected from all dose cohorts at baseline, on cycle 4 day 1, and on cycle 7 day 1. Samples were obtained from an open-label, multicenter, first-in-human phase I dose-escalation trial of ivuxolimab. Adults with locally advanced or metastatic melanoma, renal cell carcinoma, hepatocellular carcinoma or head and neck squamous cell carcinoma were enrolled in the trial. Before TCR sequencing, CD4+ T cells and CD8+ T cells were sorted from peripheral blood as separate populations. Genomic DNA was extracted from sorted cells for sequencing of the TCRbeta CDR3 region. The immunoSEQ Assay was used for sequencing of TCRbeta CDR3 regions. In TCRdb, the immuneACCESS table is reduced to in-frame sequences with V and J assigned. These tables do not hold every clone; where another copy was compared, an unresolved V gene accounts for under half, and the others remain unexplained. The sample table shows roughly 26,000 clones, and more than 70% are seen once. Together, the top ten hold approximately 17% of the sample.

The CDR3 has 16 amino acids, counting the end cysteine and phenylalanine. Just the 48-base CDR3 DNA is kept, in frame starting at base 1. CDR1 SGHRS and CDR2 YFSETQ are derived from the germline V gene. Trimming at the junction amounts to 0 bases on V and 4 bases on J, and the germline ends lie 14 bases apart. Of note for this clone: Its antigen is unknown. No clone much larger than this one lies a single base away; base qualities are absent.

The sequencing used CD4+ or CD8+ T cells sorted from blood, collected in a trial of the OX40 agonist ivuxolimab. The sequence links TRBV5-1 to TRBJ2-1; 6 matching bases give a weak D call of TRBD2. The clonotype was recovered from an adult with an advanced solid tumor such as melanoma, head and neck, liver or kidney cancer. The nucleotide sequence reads TGCGCCAGCAGCTTGGGGGCCCCCGCGGGATACAATGAGCAGTTCTTC. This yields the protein CASSLGAPAGYNEQFF.